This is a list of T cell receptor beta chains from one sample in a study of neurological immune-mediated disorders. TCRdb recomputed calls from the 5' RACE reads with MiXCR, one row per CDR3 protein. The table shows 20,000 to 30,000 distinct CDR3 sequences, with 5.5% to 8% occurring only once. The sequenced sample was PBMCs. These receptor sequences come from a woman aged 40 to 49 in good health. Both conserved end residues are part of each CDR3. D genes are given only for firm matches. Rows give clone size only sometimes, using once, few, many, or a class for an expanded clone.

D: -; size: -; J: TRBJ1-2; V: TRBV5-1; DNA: TGCGCCAGCAGCTTGGTGGCGCGACAGGTCGGCGGCTACACCTTC; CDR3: CASSLVARQVGGYTF
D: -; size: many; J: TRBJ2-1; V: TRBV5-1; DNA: TGCGCCAGCAGCTTGGCTGGGATGAATGAGCAGTTCTTC; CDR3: CASSLAGMNEQFF
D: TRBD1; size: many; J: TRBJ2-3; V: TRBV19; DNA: TGTGCCAGTAGTATGACAGGGAGCACAGATACGCAGTATTTT; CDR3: CASSMTGSTDTQYF
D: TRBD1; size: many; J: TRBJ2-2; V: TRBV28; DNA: TGTGCCAGCAGTTCCAGGGACAGGGGTTCGTTCGGGGAGCTGTTTTTT; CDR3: CASSSRDRGSFGELFF
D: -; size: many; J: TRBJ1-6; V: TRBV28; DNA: TGTGCCAGCAGCAGCTCCTATAATTCACCCCTCCACTTT; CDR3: CASSSSYNSPLHF
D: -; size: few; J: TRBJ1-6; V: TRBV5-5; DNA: TGTGCCAGCAGCTTGGGGGCCGAGAACTCCCTCCACTTT; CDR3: CASSLGAENSLHF
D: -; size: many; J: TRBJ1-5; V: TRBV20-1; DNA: TGCAGTGCTAGCCCGCCCGAGGGGTGGGGTCAGCCCCAGCATTTT; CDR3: CSASPPEGWGQPQHF
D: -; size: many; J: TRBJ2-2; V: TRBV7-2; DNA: TGTGCCAGCAGCTTCAGGGAGACCGGGGAGCTGTTTTTT; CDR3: CASSFRETGELFF
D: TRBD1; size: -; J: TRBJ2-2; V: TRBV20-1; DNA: TGCAGTGCTCAAACAGGGGACCGCACCGGGGAGCTGTTTTTT; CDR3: CSAQTGDRTGELFF
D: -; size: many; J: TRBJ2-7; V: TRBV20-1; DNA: TGCAGTGCCCCACGGGATTCCTACGAGCAGTACTTC; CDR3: CSAPRDSYEQYF
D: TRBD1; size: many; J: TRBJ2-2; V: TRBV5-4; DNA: TGTGCCAGCGAGGGGGCGGGGAACACCGGGGAGCTGTTTTTT; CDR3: CASEGAGNTGELFF
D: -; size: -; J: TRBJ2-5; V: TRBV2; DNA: TGTGCCAGCAGCGAGAGTCGCCTAACAGGCGCGACCCAGTACTTC; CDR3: CASSESRLTGATQYF
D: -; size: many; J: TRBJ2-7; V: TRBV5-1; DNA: TGCGCCAGCAGCTTATCAGGGGTAGTGGTGGAGCAGTACTTC; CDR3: CASSLSGVVVEQYF
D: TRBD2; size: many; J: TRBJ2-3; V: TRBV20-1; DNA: TGCAGTGCTAGAGATTTTCGACTAGCGGGAGGGACAGATACGCAGTATTTT; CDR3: CSARDFRLAGGTDTQYF
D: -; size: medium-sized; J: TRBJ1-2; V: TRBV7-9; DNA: TGTGCCAGCAGCTTAGAAGGGGCCAGGGGCTATGGCTACACCTTC; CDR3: CASSLEGARGYGYTF
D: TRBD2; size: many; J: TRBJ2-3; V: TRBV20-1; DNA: TGCAGTGCTAGAGACCTAGCGGGAGGGGACGTAGATACGCAGTATTTT; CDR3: CSARDLAGGDVDTQYF
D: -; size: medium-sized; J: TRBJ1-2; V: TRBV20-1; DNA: TGCAGTGCTAGTCGTGGAGGGAAGGATGGCTACACCTTC; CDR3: CSASRGGKDGYTF
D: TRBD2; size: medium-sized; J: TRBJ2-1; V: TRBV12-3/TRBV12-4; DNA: TGTGCCAGCAGTTCAGGGAGTATTAGCGGGAGGGCCGGTGAGCAGTTCTTC; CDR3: CASSSGSISGRAGEQFF
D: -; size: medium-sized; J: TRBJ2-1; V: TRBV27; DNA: TGTGCCAGCAGTTTAGGCTCGTCCAGTTACAATGAGCAGTTCTTC; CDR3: CASSLGSSSYNEQFF
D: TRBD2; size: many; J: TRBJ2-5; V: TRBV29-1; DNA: TGCAGCGTTCTCCTCTTACTAGCGGGCGACCAAGAGACCCAGTACTTC; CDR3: CSVLLLLAGDQETQYF
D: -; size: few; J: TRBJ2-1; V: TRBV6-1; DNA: TGTGCCATCGACAAGAATCGGAATGAGCAGTTCTTC; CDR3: CAIDKNRNEQFF
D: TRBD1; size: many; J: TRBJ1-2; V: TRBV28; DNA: TGTGCCAGCAGTTCCCCTGCTGGACAGGGTTTTTATGGCTACACCTTC; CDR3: CASSSPAGQGFYGYTF
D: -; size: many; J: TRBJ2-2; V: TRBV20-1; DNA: TGCAGTGCTAGCCTTGTACAGGGCTTCGGGGAGCTGTTTTTT; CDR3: CSASLVQGFGELFF
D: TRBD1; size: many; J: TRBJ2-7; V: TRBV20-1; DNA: TGCAGTGCTCTCCCCCCTGGGGACAGGGGCTACGAGCAGTACTTC; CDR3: CSALPPGDRGYEQYF
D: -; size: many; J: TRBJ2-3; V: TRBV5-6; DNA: TGTGCCAGCATCCTCAGGCGGGAAACAGATACGCAGTATTTT; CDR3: CASILRRETDTQYF
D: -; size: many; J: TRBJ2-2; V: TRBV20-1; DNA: TGCAGTGCTAGATCGGTGCGGAACACCGGGGAGCTGTTTTTT; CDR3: CSARSVRNTGELFF
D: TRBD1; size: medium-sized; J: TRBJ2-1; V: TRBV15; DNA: TGTGCCACCAGCATACACAGGGGATCCTACAATGAGCAGTTCTTC; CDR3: CATSIHRGSYNEQFF
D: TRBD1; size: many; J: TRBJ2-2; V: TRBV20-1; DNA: TGCAGTGCTAAAGCTTGGGACAGGGGCGGCACCGGGGAGCTGTTTTTT; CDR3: CSAKAWDRGGTGELFF
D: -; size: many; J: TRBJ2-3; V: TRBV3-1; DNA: TGTGCCAGCAGCCAAGCCGGGACGGAAAGCACAGATACGCAGTATTTT; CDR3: CASSQAGTESTDTQYF
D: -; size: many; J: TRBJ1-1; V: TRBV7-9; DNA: TGTGCCAGCAGCTTAGTCCCACAAGTGCTCTGGGTCACTGAAGCTTTCTTT; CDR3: CASSLVPQVLWVTEAFF
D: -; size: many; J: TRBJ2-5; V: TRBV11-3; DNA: TGTGCCAGCAGCTCCGGTATCGCCCAAGAGACCCAGTACTTC; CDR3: CASSSGIAQETQYF
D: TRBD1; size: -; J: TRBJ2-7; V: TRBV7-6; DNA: TGTGCCAGCAGCCCCGTGGTCACACAGGGGGCTATCTACGAGCAGTACTTC; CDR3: CASSPVVTQGAIYEQYF